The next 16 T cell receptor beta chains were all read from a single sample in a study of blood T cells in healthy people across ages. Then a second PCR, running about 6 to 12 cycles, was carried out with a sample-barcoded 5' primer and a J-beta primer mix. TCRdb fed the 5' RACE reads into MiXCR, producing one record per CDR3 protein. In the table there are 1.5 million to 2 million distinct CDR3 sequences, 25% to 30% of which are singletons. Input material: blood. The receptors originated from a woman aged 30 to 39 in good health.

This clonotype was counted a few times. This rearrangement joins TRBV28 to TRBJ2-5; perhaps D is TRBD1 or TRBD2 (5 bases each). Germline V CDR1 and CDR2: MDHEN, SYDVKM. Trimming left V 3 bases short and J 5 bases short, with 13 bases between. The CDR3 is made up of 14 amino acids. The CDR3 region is CASSFEGRVETQYF. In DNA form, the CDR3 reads TGTGCCAGCAGTTTCGAGGGGAGAGTGGAGACCCAGTACTTC.

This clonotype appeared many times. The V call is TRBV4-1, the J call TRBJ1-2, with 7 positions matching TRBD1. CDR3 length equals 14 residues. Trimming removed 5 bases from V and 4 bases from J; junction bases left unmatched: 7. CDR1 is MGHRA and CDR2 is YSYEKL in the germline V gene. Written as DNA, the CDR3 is TGCGCCAGCAGCGTTGACAGGGACCTCTATGGCTACACCTTC. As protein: CASSVDRDLYGYTF.

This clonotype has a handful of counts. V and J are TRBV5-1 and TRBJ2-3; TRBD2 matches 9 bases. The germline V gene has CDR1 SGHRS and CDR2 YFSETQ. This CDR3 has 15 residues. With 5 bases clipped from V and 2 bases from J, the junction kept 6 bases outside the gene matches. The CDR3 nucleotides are TGCGCCAGCAGAGAAGGACTAGCGCCCACAGATACGCAGTATTTT. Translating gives CASREGLAPTDTQYF.

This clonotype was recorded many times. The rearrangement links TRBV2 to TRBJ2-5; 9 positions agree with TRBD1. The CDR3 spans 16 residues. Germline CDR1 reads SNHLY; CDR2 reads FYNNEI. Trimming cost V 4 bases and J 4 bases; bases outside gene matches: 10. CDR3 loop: CASSGYMGQGRETQYF. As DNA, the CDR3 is TGTGCCAGCAGTGGATATATGGGACAGGGAAGAGAGACCCAGTACTTC.

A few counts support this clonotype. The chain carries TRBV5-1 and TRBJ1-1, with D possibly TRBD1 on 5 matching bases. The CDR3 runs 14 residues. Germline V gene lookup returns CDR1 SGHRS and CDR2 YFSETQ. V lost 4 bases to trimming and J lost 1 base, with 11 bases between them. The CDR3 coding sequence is TGCGCCAGCAGCCGGGACTGGGGGAACACTGAAGCTTTCTTT. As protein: CASSRDWGNTEAFF.

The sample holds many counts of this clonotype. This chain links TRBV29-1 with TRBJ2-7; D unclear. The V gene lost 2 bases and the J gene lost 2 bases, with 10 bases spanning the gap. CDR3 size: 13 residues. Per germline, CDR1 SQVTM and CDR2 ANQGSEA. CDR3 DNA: TGCAGCGTTGAAAAAAGGGTCCCCTACGAGCAGTACTTC. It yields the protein CSVEKRVPYEQYF.

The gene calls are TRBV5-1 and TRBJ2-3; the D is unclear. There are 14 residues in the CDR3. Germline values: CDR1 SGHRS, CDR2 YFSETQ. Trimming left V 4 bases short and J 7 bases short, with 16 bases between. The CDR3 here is CASSHPDVGNTQYF. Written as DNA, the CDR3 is TGCGCCAGCAGCCACCCGGACGTGGGGAATACGCAGTATTTT.

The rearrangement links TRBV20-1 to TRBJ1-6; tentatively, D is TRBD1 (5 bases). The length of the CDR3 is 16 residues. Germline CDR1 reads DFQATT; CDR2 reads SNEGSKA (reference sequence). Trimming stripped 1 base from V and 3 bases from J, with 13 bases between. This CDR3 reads CSARVGRTGYNSPLHF. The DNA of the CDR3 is TGCAGTGCTAGAGTGGGGCGGACCGGCTATAATTCACCCCTCCACTTT.

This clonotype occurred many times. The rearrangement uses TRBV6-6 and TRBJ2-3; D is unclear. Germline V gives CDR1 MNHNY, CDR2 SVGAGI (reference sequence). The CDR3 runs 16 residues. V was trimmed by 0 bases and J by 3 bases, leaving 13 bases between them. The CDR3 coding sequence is TGTGCCAGCAGTTACTCAGGACCTATGGGAACAGATACGCAGTATTTT. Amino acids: CASSYSGPMGTDTQYF.

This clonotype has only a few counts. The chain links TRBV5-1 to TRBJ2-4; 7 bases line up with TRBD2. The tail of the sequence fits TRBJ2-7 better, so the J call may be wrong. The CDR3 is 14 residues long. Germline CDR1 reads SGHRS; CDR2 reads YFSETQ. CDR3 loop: CASSLTSPLYEQYF. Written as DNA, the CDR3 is TGCGCCAGCAGTTTGACTAGCCCACTCTACGAGCAGTACTTC.

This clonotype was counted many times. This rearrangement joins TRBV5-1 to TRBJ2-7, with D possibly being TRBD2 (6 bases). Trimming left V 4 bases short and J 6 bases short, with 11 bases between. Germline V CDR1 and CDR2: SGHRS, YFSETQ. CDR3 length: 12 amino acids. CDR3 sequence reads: CASSRDFGEQYF. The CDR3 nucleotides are TGCGCCAGCAGCCGGGACTTTGGCGAGCAGTACTTC.

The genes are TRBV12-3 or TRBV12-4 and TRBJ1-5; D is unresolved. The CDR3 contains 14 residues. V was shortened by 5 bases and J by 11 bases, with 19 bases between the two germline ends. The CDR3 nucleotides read TGTGCCAGCAGTCCCGGGGTCGGGCAAAGGACCCAGCATTTT. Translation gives CASSPGVGQRTQHF.

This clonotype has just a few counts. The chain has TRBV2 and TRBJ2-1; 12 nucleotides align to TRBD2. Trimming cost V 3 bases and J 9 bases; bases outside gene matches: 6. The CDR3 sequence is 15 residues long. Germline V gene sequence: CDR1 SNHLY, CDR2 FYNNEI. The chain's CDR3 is CASSDLAGGPREQFF. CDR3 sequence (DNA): TGTGCCAGCAGTGATCTAGCGGGGGGGCCTCGTGAGCAGTTCTTC.

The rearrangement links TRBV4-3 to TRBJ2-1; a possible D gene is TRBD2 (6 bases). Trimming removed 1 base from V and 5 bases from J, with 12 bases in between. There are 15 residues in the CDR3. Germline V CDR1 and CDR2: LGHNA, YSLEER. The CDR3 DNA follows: TGCGCCAGCAGCCAAGCAACAAGGACTAACAATGAGCAGTTCTTC. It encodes CASSQATRTNNEQFF.

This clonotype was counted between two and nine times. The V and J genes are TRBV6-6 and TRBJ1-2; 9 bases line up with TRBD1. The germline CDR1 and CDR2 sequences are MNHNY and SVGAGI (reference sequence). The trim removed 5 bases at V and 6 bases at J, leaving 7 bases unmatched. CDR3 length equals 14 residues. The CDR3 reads CASSPRQGVNGYTF. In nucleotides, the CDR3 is TGTGCCAGCAGTCCGAGACAGGGGGTTAATGGCTACACCTTC.

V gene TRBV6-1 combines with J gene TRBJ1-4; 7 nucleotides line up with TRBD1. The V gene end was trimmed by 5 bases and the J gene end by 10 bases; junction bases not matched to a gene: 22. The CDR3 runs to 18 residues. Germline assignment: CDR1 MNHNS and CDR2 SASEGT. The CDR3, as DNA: TGTGCCAGCAGTCCCCTCACAGCAGGGGGGGCGGTAGGGGGAAAACTGTTTTTT. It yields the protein CASSPLTAGGAVGGKLFF.